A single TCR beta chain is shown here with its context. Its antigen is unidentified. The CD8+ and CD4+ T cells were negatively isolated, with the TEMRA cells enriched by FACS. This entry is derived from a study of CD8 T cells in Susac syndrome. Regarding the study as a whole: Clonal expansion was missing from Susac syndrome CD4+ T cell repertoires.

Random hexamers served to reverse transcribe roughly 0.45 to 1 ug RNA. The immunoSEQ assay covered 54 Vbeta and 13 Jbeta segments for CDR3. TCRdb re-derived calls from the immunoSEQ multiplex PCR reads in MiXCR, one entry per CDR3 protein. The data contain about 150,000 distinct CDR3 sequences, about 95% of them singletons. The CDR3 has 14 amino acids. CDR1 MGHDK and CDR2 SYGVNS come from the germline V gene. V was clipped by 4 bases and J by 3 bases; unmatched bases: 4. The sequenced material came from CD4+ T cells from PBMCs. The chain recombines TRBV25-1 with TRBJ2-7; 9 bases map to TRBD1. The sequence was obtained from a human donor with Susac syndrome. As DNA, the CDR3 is TGTGCCAGCAGTGGGGGACAGGGAGGCTACGAGCAGTACTTC. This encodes CASSGGQGGYEQYF.